The rows below give T cell receptor beta chains drawn from one sample of a study of technical replicates of blood from several donors. TCRdb's table, derived via immunoSEQ multiplex PCR, lists solely in-frame clones and lacks some. This sample has about 89,000 clones, with roughly 94% found just once. The source material was T cells isolated from PBMCs. All receptors derive from a human donor in good health. Each CDR3 is given with its conserved first and last residue. D genes are given only for firm matches.

v_gene: TRBV19
d_gene: TRBD1
j_gene: TRBJ2-7
CDR3aa: CASSLRGGTGSYEQYF

v_gene: TRBV19
d_gene: NA
j_gene: TRBJ1-5
CDR3aa: CASNPRGHNQPQHF

v_gene: TRBV5-1
d_gene: NA
j_gene: TRBJ1-5
CDR3aa: CASSLAGSNQPQHF

v_gene: TRBV28
d_gene: TRBD1
j_gene: TRBJ1-1
CDR3aa: CASSYLPGQGPMNTEAFF

v_gene: TRBV29-1
d_gene: TRBD2
j_gene: TRBJ2-3
CDR3aa: CSAALSSGGDTQYF

v_gene: TRBV9
d_gene: NA
j_gene: TRBJ2-2
CDR3aa: CASSARRGYANTGELFF

v_gene: TRBV28
d_gene: NA
j_gene: TRBJ2-7
CDR3aa: CASEEGAPRDEQYF

v_gene: TRBV18
d_gene: TRBD1
j_gene: TRBJ1-2
CDR3aa: CASSPLADRARNYGYTF

v_gene: TRBV18
d_gene: TRBD1
j_gene: TRBJ1-1
CDR3aa: CASSPGQDTEAFF

v_gene: TRBV6-6
d_gene: TRBD1
j_gene: TRBJ2-7
CDR3aa: CASRPGQGYHEQYF

v_gene: TRBV5-1
d_gene: TRBD1
j_gene: TRBJ2-7
CDR3aa: CASSLAEGTGTYEQYF

v_gene: TRBV7-9
d_gene: TRBD2
j_gene: TRBJ2-1
CDR3aa: CASSPRLAVYNEQFF

v_gene: TRBV30
d_gene: TRBD1
j_gene: TRBJ2-7
CDR3aa: CAWRLTGDLDEQYF